This TCR beta chain derives from a study of cytomegalovirus exposure and HLA in healthy donors. At the level of the study: Some 91 million unique TCRs from HLA-typed donors were held in an early release of data. Notes on the study in general: While the bulk of TCR sequences proved rare, some public TCRs turned up in many donors. In an earlier analysis, in approximately 570 donors, most V segments appeared productive either ~87% or ~30% of the time.

PCR amplification relied on 60 Vbeta primers (plus 13 Jbeta primers). Profiled with immunoSEQ multiplex PCR; TCRdb holds only in-frame clones, not every one. The table includes 80,000 to 100,000 clones, 75% to 85% detected once. With 7 bases removed from V and 0 bases from J, the gap between germline ends came to 12 bases. This CDR3 is 14 amino acids long. CDR1 and CDR2 from the germline V gene are MNHEY and SVGAGI. Note on this clone: Its antigen is currently unknown.

The sequence came from a man aged 18 to 29 in good health and CMV-seropositive. This chain uses TRBV6-5 with TRBJ1-1, with D possibly TRBD1 on 5 matching bases. The sequencing input was PBMCs. This CDR3 is CASTSGRMNTEAFF. CDR3 nucleotides: TGTGCCAGCACTTCAGGGCGGATGAACACTGAAGCTTTCTTT.